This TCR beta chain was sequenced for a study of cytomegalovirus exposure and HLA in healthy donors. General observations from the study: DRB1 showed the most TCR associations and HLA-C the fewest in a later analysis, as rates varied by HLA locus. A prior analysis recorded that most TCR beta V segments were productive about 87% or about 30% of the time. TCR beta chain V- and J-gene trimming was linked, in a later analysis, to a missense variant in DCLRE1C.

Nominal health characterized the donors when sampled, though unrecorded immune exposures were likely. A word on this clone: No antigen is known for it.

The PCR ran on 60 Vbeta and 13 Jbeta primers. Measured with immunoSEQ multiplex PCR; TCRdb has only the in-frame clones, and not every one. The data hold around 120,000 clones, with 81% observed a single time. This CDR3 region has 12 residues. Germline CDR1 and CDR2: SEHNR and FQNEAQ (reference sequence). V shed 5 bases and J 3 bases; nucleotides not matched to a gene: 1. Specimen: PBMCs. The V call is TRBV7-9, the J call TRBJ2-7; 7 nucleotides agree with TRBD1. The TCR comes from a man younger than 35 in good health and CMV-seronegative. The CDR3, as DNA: TGTGCCAGCAGCCAGGGGGACTACGAGCAGTACTTC. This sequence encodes CASSQGDYEQYF.